This entry lists 27 T cell receptor beta chains sequenced from one sample in a study of CD8+ T cells in alopecia areata listed by TCRdb under 2018. The treatment or condition label corresponds to: oral pan-JAK inhibitor, 5-10 mg twice daily. Library construction relied on the immunoSEQ multiplex PCR assay. RNA was extracted from all samples and reverse transcribed into cDNA as template for TCR sequencing. In TCRdb, the immuneACCESS table is reduced to in-frame sequences with V and J assigned. These tables do not hold every clone; where another copy was compared, an unresolved V gene accounts for under half, and the others remain unexplained. Recorded for this sample are fewer than 100,000 clones; over 70% of them occurred a single time. Together, the top ten hold roughly a sixth of the sample. The sequencing here drew on CD8+ T cells sorted from blood, taken between weeks 43 and 45, from a patient treated with tofacitinib. These receptors all stem from a human donor with alopecia areata.

The chain combines TRBV7-2 with TRBJ2-7, with no clear D. V lost 1 base, J lost 2 bases, and 6 bases lay in between. CDR1 is SGHTA, CDR2 FQGNSA, per germline. CDR3 length equals 13 residues. The CDR3 loop is CASSLEGTYEQYF. Written as DNA, the CDR3 is TGTGCCAGCAGCTTAGAGGGCACCTACGAGCAGTACTTC.

This sequence joins TRBV7-9 and TRBJ2-3, with no clear D. Trimming took 4 bases from V and 5 from J, leaving 7 bases between them. This CDR3 has 12 amino acids. The germline CDR1 and CDR2 sequences are SEHNR and FQNEAQ (reference sequence). DNA for the CDR3: TGTGCCAGCAGCTCGGACCGAGATACGCAGTATTTT. It translates to CASSSDRDTQYF.

V usage is TRBV4-3 and J usage is TRBJ2-3; TRBD1 agrees at 12 bases. CDR1 is LGHNA and CDR2 is YSLEER in the germline V gene. This CDR3 has 16 residues. The trim removed 0 bases at V and 6 bases at J, leaving 4 bases unmatched. The CDR3 region is CASSQDGTGGADTQYF. As DNA, the CDR3 is TGCGCCAGCAGCCAAGATGGGACAGGGGGCGCGGATACGCAGTATTTT.

This chain connects TRBV25-1 to TRBJ2-7, with no clear D. The CDR3 sequence is 15 residues long. Trimming removed 2 bases from V and 2 bases from J, with 13 bases in between. Per germline, CDR1 MGHDK and CDR2 SYGVNS. In nucleotides, the CDR3 is TGTGCCAGCAGTGAAGAGGCAGATGGGGCCTACGAGCAGTACTTC. It codes for CASSEEADGAYEQYF.

This clone has just a few counts. This rearrangement joins TRBV5-6 to TRBJ2-4, with TRBD2 matching 15 bases. Germline V CDR1 and CDR2: SGHDT, YYEEEE. This CDR3 contains 16 residues. The junction had 7 bases not matched to a gene; V was cut back by 5 bases and J by 7 bases. The DNA of the CDR3 is TGTGCCAGCAGAAGGACTAGCGGGGGGGCGGAGAACATTCAGTACTTC. Translation gives CASRRTSGGAENIQYF.

This clone was found once. V and J are TRBV4-3 and TRBJ2-1; 7 bases agree with TRBD1. The CDR3 totals 17 residues. The V and J ends lost 0 bases and 3 bases, in that order; junction bases with no gene match: 8. Germline loops: CDR1 LGHNA, CDR2 YSLEER. CDR3 sequence (DNA): TGCGCCAGCAGCCAAGATCTCCGACAGGGCCTCTACAATGAGCAGTTCTTC. Its translation: CASSQDLRQGLYNEQFF.

CDR3 DNA: TGTGCCAGCTTGTCCGGGTTTCATGAAAAACTGTTTTTT. Residues: CASLSGFHEKLFF. The chain employs TRBV6-6 and TRBJ1-4; D is uncertain. CDR1 MNHNY and CDR2 SVGAGI come from the germline V gene (reference sequence). V lost 8 bases, J lost 6 bases, and 13 bases lay in between. This CDR3 is 13 amino acids long.

The CDR3 sequence is CASSVGTAGGSPLHF. CDR3 nucleotide sequence: TGTGCCAGCAGCGTCGGGACAGCCGGGGGTTCACCCCTCCACTTT. V gene TRBV9 combines with J gene TRBJ1-6, with 7 bases that match TRBD1. CDR3 size: 15 residues. Germline V lookup: CDR1 SGDLS, CDR2 YYNGEE. J lost 9 bases, V lost 2 bases, and 8 bases had no gene match.

This clone was observed a handful of times. This chain uses TRBV2 with TRBJ2-7, with TRBD2 identical over 8 bases. Germline CDR1 SNHLY, CDR2 FYNNEI. Trimming removed 4 bases from V and 6 bases from J; junction bases left unmatched: 11. The CDR3 has 15 amino acids. This CDR3 is CASSGGLAGSREQYF. CDR3 nucleotides: TGTGCCAGCAGTGGAGGTTTAGCGGGGTCTCGCGAGCAGTACTTC.

This chain links TRBV30 with TRBJ2-2, with 8 nucleotides matching TRBD1. J lost 6 bases, V lost 1 base, and 10 bases had no gene match. This CDR3 spans 16 amino acids. CDR1 is GTSNPN and CDR2 is SVGIG in the germline V gene (reference sequence). DNA for the CDR3: TGTGCCTGGAGTGCGCCCGGGACAGGATTCTCCGGGGAGCTGTTTTTT. Its protein is CAWSAPGTGFSGELFF.

The chain has TRBV5-6 and TRBJ2-1; D uncertain. CDR1 SGHDT and CDR2 YYEEEE come from the germline V gene. The CDR3 loop spans 12 amino acids. Trimming left V 3 bases short and J 6 bases short, with 7 bases between. CDR3: CASSSELNEQFF. CDR3 bases: TGTGCCAGCAGCTCGGAACTCAATGAGCAGTTCTTC.

This chain connects TRBV18 to TRBJ2-1; D not certain. CDR1 KGHSH and CDR2 LQKENI come from the germline V gene. The CDR3 spans 13 residues. Trimming removed 3 bases from V and 6 bases from J, with 9 bases in between. The CDR3 bases are TGTGCCAGCTCACCCAAAGGGCCCAATGAGCAGTTCTTC. It specifies CASSPKGPNEQFF.

V and J are TRBV7-9 and TRBJ1-2, with 9 bases lining up with TRBD1. The CDR3 contains 15 residues. CDR1 is SEHNR, CDR2 FQNEAQ, per germline (reference sequence). Germline trimming cut 3 bases from V and 2 bases from J; bases unmatched to any gene: 4. DNA for the CDR3: TGTGCCAGCAGCTTGACAGGGGGGCCCAACTATGGCTACACCTTC. It specifies CASSLTGGPNYGYTF.

In its sample, this clone was seen a few times. The rearrangement links TRBV11-2 to TRBJ2-7, with D tentatively TRBD1 (5 bases). Germline assignment: CDR1 SGHAT and CDR2 FQNNGV. V shed 5 bases and J shed 5 bases, with 7 bases lying between them. There are 11 residues in the CDR3. The DNA of the CDR3 is TGTGCCAGCAGCCTAGGGGACGAGCAGTACTTC. Protein product: CASSLGDEQYF. Drawing the rest from reference TRBV11-2 and TRBJ2-7, the complete variable domain is EAGVAQSPRYKIIEKRQSVAFWCNPISGHATLYWYQQILGQGPKLLIQFQNNGVVDDSQLPKDRFSAERLKGVDSTLKIQPAKLEDSAVYLCASSLGDEQYFGPGTRLTVT.

This clone was found once. The V call is TRBV6-6, the J call TRBJ2-1; D is uncertain. Germline CDR1 is MNHNY and CDR2 is SVGAGI (reference sequence). V was pared by 2 bases and J by 3 bases, with 2 bases between. The CDR3 length is 12 residues. The CDR3: CASSYVYNEQFF. As DNA, the CDR3 is TGTGCCAGCAGTTACGTCTACAATGAGCAGTTCTTC.

This clone was seen more than once but under ten times. This specimen includes other DNA sequences encoding the same CDR3. The chain joins TRBV29-1 to TRBJ2-7; TRBD1 might be the D (5 bases). Trimming took 4 bases from V and 7 from J, leaving 8 bases between them. The CDR3 consists of 10 residues. Germline CDR1 and CDR2: SQVTM and ANQGSEA. The CDR3 reads CSVVAGEQYF. CDR3 in DNA: TGCAGCGTTGTGGCAGGGGAGCAGTACTTC.

The DNA of the CDR3 is TGTGCCAGCAGCTCGAACACCGGGGAGCTGTTTTTT. This translates into CASSSNTGELFF. The chain has TRBV27 and TRBJ2-2; D is unclear. This CDR3 contains 12 residues. Germline CDR1 MNHEY, CDR2 SMNVEV (reference sequence). The V gene lost 6 bases and the J gene lost 0 bases, with 2 bases spanning the gap.

V usage is TRBV4-1 and J usage is TRBJ2-7; D call uncertain. Per the germline V gene, CDR1 is MGHRA and CDR2 is YSYEKL. V lost 1 base and J 4 bases, leaving 11 bases between the germline ends. The CDR3 runs 14 residues. CDR3 DNA: TGCGCCAGCAGCCAAGGGGAAGGTTCGTACGAGCAGTACTTC. Protein: CASSQGEGSYEQYF.

This chain links TRBV7-2 with TRBJ1-2; possible D gene TRBD1, 6 bases. Between the trimmed V and J ends, which lost 1 base and 8 bases, there was a span of 14 bases. Per the germline V gene, CDR1 is SGHTA and CDR2 is FQGNSA. The CDR3 is 14 residues long. CDR3 sequence reads: CASSLGDNLDGYTF. CDR3 coding DNA: TGTGCCAGCAGCTTAGGGGACAACCTGGACGGCTACACCTTC.

The rearrangement uses TRBV27 and TRBJ1-1; unclear D gene. The V end was cut by 0 bases, the J end by 1 base, with 3 bases between. Germline CDR1 reads MNHEY; CDR2 reads SMNVEV (reference sequence). The CDR3 is 13 amino acids. The CDR3 coding sequence is TGTGCCAGCAGTTTATCTGAGAACACTGAAGCTTTCTTT. As protein: CASSLSENTEAFF.

About this clone: The identical CDR3 is also encoded by other nucleotide sequences in the sample. The DNA of the CDR3 is TGTGCCAGCAGTCCTCTACTGGCGGGCACCGGGGAGCTGTTTTTT. Amino acids: CASSPLLAGTGELFF. The chain is built from TRBV27 and TRBJ2-2, with D tentatively TRBD2 (5 bases). Germline V gene data show CDR1 as MNHEY and CDR2 as SMNVEV (reference sequence). The CDR3 is made up of 15 amino acids. V lost 5 bases and J 4 bases, leaving 14 bases between the germline ends.

This chain connects TRBV4-3 to TRBJ1-5, with D hard to call. CDR1 is LGHNA and CDR2 is YSLEER in the germline V gene. The V and J ends lost 1 base and 0 bases respectively, with 10 bases between them. The CDR3 consists of 16 residues. This chain's CDR3 is CASSQVWQNSNQPQHF. The DNA for the CDR3 is TGCGCCAGCAGCCAAGTGTGGCAGAATAGCAATCAGCCCCAGCATTTT.

This clone has more than one count but fewer than ten. V gene TRBV7-2 combines with J gene TRBJ2-7; D possibly corresponds to TRBD2 (6 bases). The CDR3 sequence is 14 residues long. Germline loops: CDR1 SGHTA, CDR2 FQGNSA. The ends were cut back, 4 bases at V and 2 bases at J, with 12 bases in the middle. The CDR3 here is CASSWGVGTYEQYF. The CDR3 DNA reads as TGTGCCAGCAGCTGGGGGGTCGGAACCTACGAGCAGTACTTC. Full variable domain (remainder filled in from reference TRBV7-2 and TRBJ2-7): GAGVSQSPSNKVTEKGKDVELRCDPISGHTALYWYRQSLGQGLEFLIYFQGNSAPDKSGLPSDRFSAERTGGSVSTLTIQRTQQEDSAVYLCASSWGVGTYEQYFGPGTRLTVT.

The chain joins TRBV4-3 to TRBJ1-5; no firm D call. From germline, CDR1 is LGHNA and CDR2 YSLEER. The CDR3 is made up of 13 amino acids. Trimming stripped 0 bases from V and 5 bases from J, with 5 bases between. CDR3 loop: CASSQDRYQPQHF. The DNA of the CDR3 is TGCGCCAGCAGCCAAGATCGGTATCAGCCCCAGCATTTT.

The CDR3 DNA follows: TGTGCCAGCAGTATACAGGGGTCTACTGGGGCCAACGTCCTGACTTTC. It codes for CASSIQGSTGANVLTF. V is TRBV27 and J is TRBJ2-6; 7 bases agree with TRBD1. The CDR3 is 16 residues long. Germline values: CDR1 MNHEY, CDR2 SMNVEV (reference sequence). J gave up 2 bases and V 5 bases, and 6 bases lay outside the gene matches.

V and J are TRBV7-3 and TRBJ2-1; D assignment may be TRBD1 or TRBD2 (5 bases each). Trimming removed 2 bases at V and 8 bases at J, with 10 bases between. In germline, CDR1 is SGHTA, CDR2 FQGTGA. The CDR3 covers 13 residues. The CDR3 DNA follows: TGTGCCAGCAGCTTAGGGGGTGGCGATGAGCAGTTCTTC. Encoded protein: CASSLGGGDEQFF.

The J gene is TRBJ2-7, the V gene TRBV7-9; 11 bases map to TRBD1. Per the germline V gene, CDR1 is SEHNR and CDR2 is FQNEAQ (reference sequence). The CDR3 runs 15 residues. The V segment lost 4 bases and the J segment 3 bases; nucleotides outside the gene matches: 5. For the CDR3, the DNA is TGTGCCAGCAGCTCCGGACAGGGGGCCAGCTACGAGCAGTACTTC. Protein: CASSSGQGASYEQYF.